This T cell receptor beta chain was captured by sequencing in a study of cytomegalovirus exposure and HLA in healthy donors. This clone has only a few counts. Its antigen is not identified. Regarding the study as a whole: Productive rates of about 87% or about 30% were seen for most TCR beta V segments in an earlier analysis.

PCR amplification relied on 60 Vbeta primers (plus 13 Jbeta primers). TCRdb's table, derived via immunoSEQ multiplex PCR, lists solely in-frame clones and lacks some. In the table there are some 110,000 clones, roughly four fifths of which are singletons. The CDR3 totals 17 residues. Germline trimming cut 4 bases from V and 0 bases from J; bases unmatched to any gene: 7. In germline, CDR1 is KGHSH, CDR2 LQKENI. This rearrangement joins TRBV18 to TRBJ1-4, with TRBD1 matching 8 bases. The specimen sequenced was PBMCs. This TCR came from a man between 50 and 59 years old in good health and CMV-seronegative. The CDR3 loop is CASSLAVQGATNEKLFF. As DNA, the CDR3 is TGTGCCAGCTCACTGGCTGTACAGGGGGCAACTAATGAAAAACTGTTTTTT.